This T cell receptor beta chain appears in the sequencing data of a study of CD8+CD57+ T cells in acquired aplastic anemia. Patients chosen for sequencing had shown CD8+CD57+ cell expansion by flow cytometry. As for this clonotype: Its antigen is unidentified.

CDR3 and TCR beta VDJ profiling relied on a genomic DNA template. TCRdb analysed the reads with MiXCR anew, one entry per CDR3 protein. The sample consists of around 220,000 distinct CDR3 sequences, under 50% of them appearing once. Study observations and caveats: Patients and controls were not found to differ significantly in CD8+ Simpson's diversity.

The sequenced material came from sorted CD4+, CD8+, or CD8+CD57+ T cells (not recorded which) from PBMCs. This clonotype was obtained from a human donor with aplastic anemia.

The CDR3 loop is CASIRTSGVETQYF. Here the CDR3 DNA reads TGTGCCAGCATTAGGACTAGCGGGGTGGAGACCCAGTACTTC. The V and J genes are TRBV2 and TRBJ2-5, with TRBD2 identical over 12 bases. The CDR3 sequence is 14 residues long. The germline CDR1 and CDR2 sequences are SNHLY and FYNNEI. V trimming: 7 bases; J trimming: 5 bases; junction bases outside the gene matches: 5. Together with reference TRBV2 and TRBJ2-5, the CDR3 gives the full variable domain: EPEVTQTPSHQVTQMGQEVILRCVPISNHLYFYWYRQILGQKVEFLVSFYNNEISEKSEIFDDQFSVERPDGSNFTLKIRSTKLEDSAMYFCASIRTSGVETQYFGPGTRLLVL.